Each of the 28 T cell receptor beta chains below was sequenced from the same sample in a study of blood T cell repertoires in COVID-19. The repertoire was sequenced with immunoSEQ multiplex PCR; TCRdb's copy has only in-frame clones and lacks some. The table records approximately 210,000 clones, roughly 86% of them present only once. Sequencing was done on a sample of peripheral blood. All receptors derive from a woman aged 45 to 65 with active or convalescent COVID-19.

This chain joins TRBV7-2 and TRBJ1-3; D possibly corresponds to TRBD1 (5 bases). Germline assignment: CDR1 SGHTA and CDR2 FQGNSA. This CDR3 has 14 residues. Trimming took off 0 bases at V and 2 bases at J, with 5 bases between the two ends. For the CDR3, the DNA is TGTGCCAGCAGCTTAGCCAGGGCTGGAAACACCATATATTTT. Protein sequence: CASSLARAGNTIYF.

V gene TRBV6-5 combines with J gene TRBJ1-2; D perhaps matches TRBD1 (5 bases). CDR1 is MNHEY, CDR2 SVGAGI, per germline. This CDR3 has 15 amino acids. The V and J ends lost 6 bases and 2 bases respectively, with 16 bases between them. CDR3 protein: CASRGTGDLNYGYTF. DNA of the CDR3: TGTGCCAGCAGGGGTACAGGAGACCTCAACTATGGCTACACCTTC.

About this clone itself: Within the sample, other DNA sequences also encode this same CDR3. The chain recombines TRBV18 with TRBJ1-1; possibly TRBD1 for D (5 bases). Germline-derived CDR1 and CDR2 are KGHSH and LQKENI. CDR3 length: 13 residues. V gave up 6 bases and J gave up 1 base, with 9 bases separating them. CDR3 DNA sequence: TGTGCCAGCTCCCCGACAGCGAACACTGAAGCTTTCTTT. It yields the protein CASSPTANTEAFF.

The chain joins TRBV29-1 to TRBJ1-6, with D tentatively TRBD1 (5 bases). Trimming cost V 3 bases and J 5 bases, with 11 bases left between them. The CDR3 is made up of 14 amino acids. Germline CDR1 is SQVTM and CDR2 is ANQGSEA. CDR3 bases: TGCAGCGTTGACATTTCAGGGAATAATTCACCCCTCCACTTT. This sequence encodes CSVDISGNNSPLHF.

V is TRBV7-9 and J is TRBJ1-4; D may be TRBD1 (5 bases). The CDR3 sequence is 15 residues long. V was clipped by 1 base and J by 3 bases, with 9 bases between them. Germline V CDR1 and CDR2: SEHNR, FQNEAQ (reference sequence). The CDR3: CASSLGGVPNEKLFF. The CDR3 nucleotides are TGTGCCAGCAGCTTAGGGGGGGTTCCTAATGAAAAACTGTTTTTT.

The rearrangement uses TRBV10-3 and TRBJ2-3, with 9 bases lining up with TRBD2. J was trimmed by 5 bases and V by 0 bases; bases with no gene match: 15. Germline CDR1 and CDR2: ENHRY and SYGVKD. CDR3 length: 19 amino acids. CDR3 DNA: TGTGCCATCAGTGAGTCGAGGATCTGGCGGGGGGGCCTAGGAGATACGCAGTATTTT. It encodes CAISESRIWRGGLGDTQYF.

V is TRBV5-1 and J is TRBJ2-1; the match to TRBD2 covers 10 bases. Germline trimming cut 4 bases from V and 2 bases from J; bases unmatched to any gene: 3. There are 15 residues in the CDR3. The germline V gene encodes CDR1 SGHRS and CDR2 YFSETQ. CDR3 DNA: TGCGCCAGCAGCCCTCTAGCGGGGGCCTACAATGAGCAGTTCTTC. Amino acids: CASSPLAGAYNEQFF.

The chain employs TRBV19 and TRBJ1-2; TRBD1 might be the D (5 bases). Trimming left V 6 bases short and J 3 bases short, with 8 bases between. The CDR3 covers 12 residues. From germline, CDR1 is LNHDA and CDR2 SQIVND (reference sequence). CDR3 amino acids: CASRGGDYGYTF. The CDR3 DNA follows: TGTGCCAGTAGGGGAGGGGACTATGGCTACACCTTC.

The chain combines TRBV4-1 with TRBJ1-3; 7 positions agree with TRBD1. The length of the CDR3 is 15 residues. V shed 4 bases, J shed 2 bases, and the junction held 5 bases outside the gene matches. The germline V gene has CDR1 MGHRA and CDR2 YSYEKL. The CDR3 loop reads CASSPDRDAGNTIYF. CDR3 DNA sequence: TGCGCCAGCAGCCCTGACAGGGACGCTGGAAACACCATATATTTT.

The V gene is TRBV5-1, the J gene TRBJ1-3, with D tentatively TRBD1 (6 bases). The CDR3 runs 13 residues. CDR1 is SGHRS, CDR2 YFSETQ, per germline. V lost 0 bases and J 6 bases, leaving 7 bases between the germline ends. The CDR3 here is CASSLAGANTIYF. In DNA, the CDR3 is TGCGCCAGCAGCTTGGCAGGGGCAAACACCATATATTTT.

The rearrangement joins TRBV6-5 to TRBJ1-2, with D maybe TRBD1 (5 bases). CDR3 length equals 15 residues. Germline CDR1 is MNHEY and CDR2 is SVGAGI. Trimming removed 4 bases from V and 2 bases from J, with 14 bases in between. This CDR3 is CASSSRTWLNYGYTF. DNA for the CDR3: TGTGCCAGCAGTTCGAGGACATGGTTGAACTATGGCTACACCTTC.

This chain links TRBV21-1 with TRBJ2-3; no check of the table's D call, TRBD2, against the DNA was made. TRBV21-1 is a pseudogene segment. This CDR3 has 13 amino acids. The CDR3 loop reads CARGGGTTDTQYF. The CDR3 region has the DNA TGTGCCAGGGGAGGAGGTACCACAGATACGCAGTATTTT.

V and J are TRBV2 and TRBJ2-6; D is unclear. CDR1 and CDR2 from the germline V gene are SNHLY and FYNNEI. V was trimmed by 6 bases and J by 0 bases, leaving 9 bases between them. The CDR3 totals 15 residues. The CDR3 loop is CASRRDRSGANVLTF. CDR3 nucleotides: TGTGCCAGCAGGAGAGATCGCTCTGGGGCCAACGTCCTGACTTTC.

The CDR3 protein is CASRSVITEAFF. Here the CDR3 DNA reads TGTGCCAGCAGGAGTGTAATCACTGAAGCTTTCTTT. This sequence joins TRBV6-5 and TRBJ1-1; D is uncertain. Between the trimmed V and J ends, which lost 6 bases and 4 bases, there was a span of 9 bases. CDR3 length: 12 residues. Germline V gives CDR1 MNHEY, CDR2 SVGAGI.

The V and J genes are TRBV2 and TRBJ2-2; a possible D gene is TRBD1 (5 bases). The CDR3 has 15 amino acids. Germline-derived CDR1 and CDR2 are SNHLY and FYNNEI. V was clipped by 6 bases and J by 0 bases, with 11 bases between them. The CDR3: CASSPMTANTGELFF. In nucleotides, the CDR3 is TGTGCCAGCAGCCCCATGACAGCGAACACCGGGGAGCTGTTTTTT.

The chain recombines TRBV7-9 with TRBJ2-1; the D gene is possibly TRBD2 (6 bases). The CDR3 runs 15 residues. The V end lost 3 bases, the J end lost 3 bases, and 12 bases lay between the germline ends. Germline assignment: CDR1 SEHNR and CDR2 FQNEAQ (reference sequence). In DNA form, the CDR3 reads TGTGCCAGCAGCTTCATGGGGGGACTCTACAATGAGCAGTTCTTC. It encodes CASSFMGGLYNEQFF.

This clone was found once. This chain links TRBV30 with TRBJ2-3; 10 positions match TRBD2. V was clipped by 2 bases and J by 4 bases; unmatched bases: 3. CDR3 length: 14 amino acids. From germline, CDR1 is GTSNPN and CDR2 SVGIG (reference sequence). CDR3 protein: CAWSPAGGPDTQYF. The CDR3 DNA reads TGTGCCTGGAGTCCAGCGGGAGGGCCAGATACGCAGTATTTT.

The chain uses TRBV11-2 and TRBJ1-5; D is possibly TRBD1 (5 bases). Trimming removed 1 base at V and 1 base at J, with 14 bases between. CDR1 and CDR2 (germline): SGHAT, FQNNGV. This CDR3 contains 17 residues. The CDR3: CASSLVRASGSNQPQHF. CDR3 in DNA: TGTGCCAGCAGCTTAGTCAGGGCTTCAGGGAGCAATCAGCCCCAGCATTTT.

The rearrangement joins TRBV6-5 to TRBJ2-4; unclear D gene. The germline V and J ends were trimmed by 6 bases and 0 bases, with 12 bases remaining between them. Germline values: CDR1 MNHEY, CDR2 SVGAGI. CDR3 length: 15 amino acids. As DNA, the CDR3 is TGTGCCAGCAGCCCCCCTGGGCTAGCCAAAAACATTCAGTACTTC. Protein sequence: CASSPPGLAKNIQYF.

The V call is TRBV3-1 (or the pseudogene TRBV3-2), the J call TRBJ2-1; D might be TRBD2 (5 bases). The CDR3 contains 13 residues. Germline V gives CDR1 LGHDT, CDR2 YNNKEL (reference sequence). V was pared by 6 bases and J by 8 bases, with 14 bases between. The CDR3 DNA sequence: TGTGCCAGCAGGTGGCTAGCTGGAGATGAGCAGTTCTTC. It translates to CASRWLAGDEQFF.

V gene TRBV5-6 combines with J gene TRBJ2-5; D gene unclear. The germline V and J ends were trimmed by 0 bases and 2 bases, with 14 bases remaining between them. The germline V gene has CDR1 SGHDT and CDR2 YYEEEE. This CDR3 has 16 residues. The CDR3 bases are TGTGCCAGCAGCTTGGTCGGGTCGGCTCCTCAAGAGACCCAGTACTTC. Protein: CASSLVGSAPQETQYF.

In this sample, this clone turned up a few times. This rearrangement joins TRBV21-1 to TRBJ1-2. TRBV21-1 is designated a pseudogene. The CDR3 length is 14 residues. CDR3 coding DNA: TGTGCCAGCAGCAAAGGGACGGGGGGCAATGGCTACACCTTC. Residues: CASSKGTGGNGYTF.

This clone was picked up one time. Different DNA sequences within this sample yield the same CDR3. This chain connects TRBV2 to TRBJ2-7; tentatively, D is TRBD1 (6 bases). Per germline, CDR1 SNHLY and CDR2 FYNNEI. This CDR3 has 12 amino acids. The CDR3 coding sequence is TGTGCTTCCCGAGGGGGAACCTACGAGCAGTACTTC. Residues: CASRGGTYEQYF.

The J gene is TRBJ1-2, the V gene TRBV28; D may be TRBD1 (6 bases). V lost 6 bases and J lost 5, with 19 bases in between. CDR1 is MDHEN, CDR2 SYDVKM, per germline. This CDR3 has 15 residues. Here the CDR3 DNA reads TGTGCCAGCAGGCCTCCAGCGCCTCAGGGGTATGGCTACACCTTC. Protein: CASRPPAPQGYGYTF.

This chain joins TRBV5-4 and TRBJ1-3; 7 bases agree with TRBD1. J lost 0 bases, V lost 2 bases, and 5 bases had no gene match. CDR1 and CDR2 (germline): SGHNT, YYREEE (reference sequence). CDR3 size: 16 residues. The CDR3 loop reads CASSFGQEYSGNTIYF. In nucleotides, the CDR3 is TGTGCCAGCAGCTTCGGACAGGAGTACTCTGGAAACACCATATATTTT. The complete variable domain, with remaining parts taken from reference TRBV5-4 and TRBJ1-3, reads ETGVTQSPTHLIKTRGQQVTLRCSSQSGHNTVSWYQQALGQGPQFIFQYYREEENGRGNFPPRFSGLQFPNYSSELNVNALELDDSALYLCASSFGQEYSGNTIYFGEGSWLTVV.

The chain carries TRBV6-5 and TRBJ1-1; D call uncertain. The V and J ends lost 4 bases and 1 base respectively, with 7 bases between them. This CDR3 has 13 residues. The germline V gene encodes CDR1 MNHEY and CDR2 SVGAGI. The CDR3 region is CASSWRGNTEAFF. The CDR3 DNA reads TGTGCCAGCAGTTGGCGGGGGAACACTGAAGCTTTCTTT.

J is TRBJ1-1 and V is TRBV10-2; no clear D. Trimming removed 8 bases from V and 1 base from J, with 11 bases in between. Germline V gene sequence: CDR1 WSHSY, CDR2 SAAADI. CDR3 length equals 13 residues. CDR3 region: CASLQASNTEAFF. CDR3 in DNA: TGCGCCAGCCTTCAGGCCTCGAACACTGAAGCTTTCTTT.

This clone was observed a handful of times. V and J are TRBV5-6 and TRBJ1-4, with 9 bases identical to TRBD1. This CDR3 spans 16 amino acids. The junction had 10 bases not matched to a gene; V was cut back by 3 bases and J by 7 bases. CDR1 is SGHDT, CDR2 YYEEEE, per germline. The CDR3: CASSWDRDGRPEKLFF. The DNA for the CDR3 is TGTGCCAGCAGCTGGGACAGGGATGGTCGTCCTGAAAAACTGTTTTTT.